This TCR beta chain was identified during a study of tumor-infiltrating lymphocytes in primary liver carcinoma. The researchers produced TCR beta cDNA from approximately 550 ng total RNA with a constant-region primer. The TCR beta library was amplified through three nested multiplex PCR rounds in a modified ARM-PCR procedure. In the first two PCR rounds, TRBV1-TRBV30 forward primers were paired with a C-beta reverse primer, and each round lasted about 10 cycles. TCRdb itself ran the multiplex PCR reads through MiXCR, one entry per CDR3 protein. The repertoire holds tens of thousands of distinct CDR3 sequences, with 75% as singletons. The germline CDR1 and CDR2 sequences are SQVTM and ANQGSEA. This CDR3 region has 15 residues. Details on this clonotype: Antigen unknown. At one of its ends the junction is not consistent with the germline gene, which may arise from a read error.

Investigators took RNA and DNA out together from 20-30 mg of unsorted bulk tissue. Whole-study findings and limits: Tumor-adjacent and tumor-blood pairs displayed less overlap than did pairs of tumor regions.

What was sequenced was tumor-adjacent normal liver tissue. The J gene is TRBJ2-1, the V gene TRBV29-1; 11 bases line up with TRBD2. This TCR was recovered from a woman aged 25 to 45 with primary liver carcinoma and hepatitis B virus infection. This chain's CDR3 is CSVGLTSGEYNEQFF. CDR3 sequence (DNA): TGCAGCGTTGGGCTGACTAGCGGGGAGTACAATGAACAGTTCTTC.